Sequencing of this T cell receptor (beta chain) was carried out in a study of cytomegalovirus exposure and HLA in healthy donors. The study, taken as a whole, reports: The study assumed roughly uniform donor sequencing depth for presence/absence analyses. TCR beta sequences reportedly predicted most subjects' HLA-A and HLA-B alleles accurately.

PCR primers comprised 60 Vbeta and 13 Jbeta primers. Assay used: immunoSEQ multiplex PCR; TCRdb lists only in-frame clones, some missing. The sample contains 150,000 to 200,000 clones, more than 70% of which appear only once. Details on this clone: Its antigen is undetermined.

The sample was PBMCs. The clonotype originates from a boy between 10 and 17 years old in good health and CMV-seronegative.

CDR3 nucleotide sequence: TGCAGCGTTGAAGGAAGCGGGAGCCCTAAGGGGTACGAGCAGTACTTC. This translates into CSVEGSGSPKGYEQYF. The chain employs TRBV29-1 and TRBJ2-7; 8 nucleotides line up with TRBD2. V was clipped by 1 base and J by 4 bases; unmatched bases: 12. CDR3 length: 16 residues. Germline loops: CDR1 SQVTM, CDR2 ANQGSEA.